This T cell receptor (beta chain) is drawn from a study of cytomegalovirus exposure and HLA in healthy donors. Findings and caveats of the study: It was reported in a later analysis that an Asian-associated ancestry cluster showed fewer N-insertions than the 666-donor mean. Productive rates of about 87% or about 30% were seen for most TCR beta V segments in an earlier analysis. A later look showed TCR association rates differing by HLA locus, highest for DRB1 and lowest for HLA-C.

This clone was seen only once. The antigen is not known. Amplification used 60 Vbeta primers and 13 Jbeta primers. Using immunoSEQ multiplex PCR, the repertoire was profiled, and TCRdb retains in-frame clones only, with some absent. This table has 130,000 or so clones, about three quarters appearing once. Trimming cost V 4 bases and J 7 bases; bases outside gene matches: 2. This CDR3 is built from 14 residues. Per germline, CDR1 LNHDA and CDR2 SQIVND (reference sequence). This clonotype was sampled from a young man in good health and CMV-seronegative. The rearrangement links TRBV19 to TRBJ2-3; 13 positions match TRBD2. The specimen sequenced was PBMCs. CDR3: CASSSGTSGNTQYF. CDR3 coding DNA: TGTGCCAGTAGTAGTGGGACTAGCGGGAATACGCAGTATTTT.